Below are 32 T cell receptor beta chains sequenced from a single sample in a study of circulating and synovial CD4+ cells in juvenile arthritis. Profiled with immunoSEQ multiplex PCR; TCRdb holds only in-frame clones, not every one. The data show some 16,000 clones, around 91% seen once. Sample: CD4+ T cells from blood. These TCRs come from a human donor with juvenile idiopathic arthritis.

The rearrangement joins TRBV18 to TRBJ2-1, with TRBD2 matching 7 bases. The V gene end was trimmed by 2 bases and the J gene end by 4 bases; junction bases not matched to a gene: 5. CDR1 is KGHSH, CDR2 LQKENI, per germline. The CDR3 length is 15 residues. The CDR3 here is CASSPWGDYYNEQFF. In nucleotides, the CDR3 is TGTGCCAGCTCACCATGGGGGGACTATTACAATGAGCAGTTCTTC.

The CDR3 region has the DNA TGTGCCAGCAGTGTCGGCCGGGGGATCTTCTACGAGCAGTACTTC. It codes for CASSVGRGIFYEQYF. The V gene is TRBV2, the J gene TRBJ2-7, with D possibly matching TRBD2 (6 bases). Trimming stripped 4 bases from V and 3 bases from J, with 16 bases between. In germline, CDR1 is SNHLY, CDR2 FYNNEI. The CDR3 length is 15 residues. Drawing the rest from reference TRBV2 and TRBJ2-7, the complete variable domain is EPEVTQTPSHQVTQMGQEVILRCVPISNHLYFYWYRQILGQKVEFLVSFYNNEISEKSEIFDDQFSVERPDGSNFTLKIRSTKLEDSAMYFCASSVGRGIFYEQYFGPGTRLTVT.

The J gene is TRBJ1-1, the V gene TRBV6-5; D is possibly TRBD1 (6 bases). Trimming took 5 bases from V and 4 from J, leaving 8 bases between them. The CDR3 has 12 residues. The germline V gene encodes CDR1 MNHEY and CDR2 SVGAGI. CDR3 DNA: TGTGCCAGCAGTAGAGGGGGCACTGAAGCTTTCTTT. This codes for CASSRGGTEAFF.

This clone was detected only once. V gene TRBV5-4 combines with J gene TRBJ2-3; D unclear. CDR3 length: 12 residues. Germline-derived CDR1 and CDR2 are SGHNT and YYREEE (reference sequence). Trimming left V 3 bases short and J 0 bases short, with 2 bases between. The CDR3 DNA is TGTGCCAGCAGCTCGAGCACAGATACGCAGTATTTT. This translates into CASSSSTDTQYF.

V usage is TRBV7-2 and J usage is TRBJ2-5; tentatively, D is TRBD2 (5 bases). V lost 2 bases and J 7 bases, leaving 17 bases between the germline ends. The length of the CDR3 is 15 residues. Germline CDR1 reads SGHTA; CDR2 reads FQGNSA. The CDR3 DNA sequence: TGTGCCAGCAGCTTATTCCCTTTGGGAGAAGGGACCCAGTACTTC. Protein: CASSLFPLGEGTQYF.

This clone showed up just once. The chain uses TRBV7-2 and TRBJ2-3, with TRBD2 matching over 13 bases. The trim removed 1 base at V and 5 bases at J, leaving 9 bases unmatched. Per germline, CDR1 SGHTA and CDR2 FQGNSA. The CDR3 has 18 residues. CDR3 sequence (DNA): TGTGCCAGCAGCTTAGGGACGACTAGCGGGGGGTCCGAAGATACGCAGTATTTT. It encodes CASSLGTTSGGSEDTQYF.

A remark on this clone: At one of its ends the junction is not consistent with the germline gene, which may arise from a read error. The CDR3 loop is CASSLAYAKNIQYF. Written as DNA, the CDR3 is TGTGCCAGCAGCCTAGCTTATGCCAAAAACATTCAGTACTTC. The J gene is TRBJ2-4, the V gene TRBV7-2; D possibly corresponds to TRBD2 (5 bases). The CDR3 length is 14 residues. Looked up from germline, CDR1 is SGHTA and CDR2 is FQGNSA.

The chain recombines TRBV9 with TRBJ2-1; D is uncertain. From germline, CDR1 is SGDLS and CDR2 YYNGEE. This CDR3 has 14 residues. V lost 0 bases and J lost 0, with 4 bases in between. CDR3 sequence: CASSVGSSYNEQFF. CDR3 DNA sequence: TGTGCCAGCAGCGTAGGTAGCTCCTACAATGAGCAGTTCTTC.

The rearrangement uses TRBV6-1 and TRBJ2-7; TRBD2 matches at 8 bases. Per germline, CDR1 MNHNS and CDR2 SASEGT. The CDR3 covers 14 residues. Trimming took 2 bases from V and 3 from J; bases not matched to a gene: 3. This CDR3 is CASSELGTSYEQYF. The CDR3 DNA sequence: TGTGCCAGCAGTGAATTGGGGACTAGCTACGAGCAGTACTTC.

V is TRBV4-3 and J is TRBJ1-2; 8 bases match TRBD1. This CDR3 contains 15 residues. Per the germline V gene, CDR1 is LGHNA and CDR2 is YSLEER. V dropped 4 bases and J dropped 5; count of bases not matched to a gene: 9. The CDR3 loop reads CASSRRTGTGYGYTF. CDR3 nucleotide sequence: TGCGCCAGCAGCCGCCGGACCGGGACAGGATATGGCTACACCTTC.

The rearrangement links TRBV10-1 to TRBJ1-5, with TRBD1 matching over 8 bases. From germline, CDR1 is WNHNN and CDR2 SYGVQD (reference sequence). This CDR3 is 16 amino acids long. The J segment lost 10 bases and the V segment lost 5 bases, leaving 16 bases of the junction unmatched. The CDR3 sequence is CASSTSGGQAVTPQHF. DNA for the CDR3: TGCGCCAGCAGTACATCGGGGGGACAGGCTGTTACCCCCCAGCATTTT.

The genes are TRBV4-3 and TRBJ2-3; 7 nucleotides line up with TRBD2. The CDR3 extends over 17 amino acids. J lost 2 bases, V lost 5 bases, and 13 bases had no gene match. Germline lookup yields CDR1 LGHNA and CDR2 YSLEER. CDR3 sequence: CASSARSSGRNTDTQYF. The CDR3 DNA sequence: TGCGCCAGCAGCGCCCGATCTAGCGGCCGAAACACAGATACGCAGTATTTT.

The chain links TRBV10-3 to TRBJ1-1; 9 bases agree with TRBD1. Trimming removed 5 bases from V and 4 bases from J; junction bases left unmatched: 17. CDR3 length: 18 residues. Germline CDR1 is ENHRY and CDR2 is SYGVKD. The CDR3 loop is CAISKVTGGRTGGTEAFF. The CDR3 DNA sequence: TGTGCCATCAGTAAAGTGACAGGGGGGAGAACGGGTGGCACTGAAGCTTTCTTT.

The chain has TRBV4-1 and TRBJ1-4, with D possibly matching TRBD1 (6 bases). V was pared by 2 bases and J by 8 bases, with 12 bases between. The V gene's germline CDR1 is MGHRA and CDR2 YSYEKL. The CDR3 is 14 residues long. CDR3 nucleotides: TGCGCCAGCAGCCAAACAGGGTTACCCGAAAAACTGTTTTTT. Protein sequence: CASSQTGLPEKLFF.

This clone is a singleton in its sample. This chain uses TRBV29-1 with TRBJ2-3, with D uncertain. Trimming removed 8 bases at V and 4 bases at J, with 10 bases between. The germline CDR1 and CDR2 sequences are SQVTM and ANQGSEA. The CDR3 length is 11 residues. CDR3 DNA sequence: TGCAGCACCCAAGAGGCAGATACGCAGTATTTT. Translating it yields CSTQEADTQYF.

The CDR3 sequence is CASRSTGGGNIQYF. CDR3 nucleotides: TGTGCCAGCAGATCGACAGGGGGCGGAAACATTCAGTACTTC. This rearrangement joins TRBV27 to TRBJ2-4; 10 bases fit TRBD1. J was trimmed by 6 bases and V by 6 bases; bases with no gene match: 5. CDR1 and CDR2 from the germline V gene are MNHEY and SMNVEV (reference sequence). This CDR3 is built from 14 residues.

The chain is built from TRBV7-2 and TRBJ1-1; tentative D call: TRBD1 (5 bases). The CDR3 loop spans 17 amino acids. Germline values: CDR1 SGHTA, CDR2 FQGNSA. V was shortened by 1 base and J by 5 bases, with 20 bases between the two germline ends. The CDR3: CASSLVGSPGKGTEAFF. As DNA, the CDR3 is TGTGCCAGCAGCTTAGTAGGGTCCCCGGGCAAGGGGACTGAAGCTTTCTTT.

This CDR3 reads CASSQDGQNYGYTF. CDR3 DNA sequence: TGCGCCAGCAGCCAAGATGGACAGAACTATGGCTACACCTTC. The rearrangement joins TRBV4-3 to TRBJ1-2, with a possible D match to TRBD1 (6 bases). There are 14 residues in the CDR3. The germline V gene encodes CDR1 LGHNA and CDR2 YSLEER. V lost 0 bases, J lost 2 bases, and 7 bases lay in between.

As concerns this clone: Different DNA sequences within this sample yield the same CDR3. The V and J genes are TRBV20-1 and TRBJ2-5; no clear D. The CDR3 has 11 residues. Germline loops: CDR1 DFQATT, CDR2 SNEGSKA (reference sequence). V lost 6 bases and J 2 bases, leaving 7 bases between the germline ends. CDR3 region: CSAQTQETQYF. In DNA, the CDR3 is TGCAGTGCCCAGACACAAGAGACCCAGTACTTC.

The chain employs TRBV5-4 and TRBJ1-6, with 9 bases aligning to TRBD1. V was pared by 0 bases and J by 8 bases, with 3 bases of the junction left unmatched. CDR1 and CDR2 from the germline V gene are SGHNT and YYREEE (reference sequence). There are 15 residues in the CDR3. The CDR3 loop reads CASSLAQGAHSPLHF. The CDR3 nucleotides read TGTGCCAGCAGCTTGGCACAGGGGGCGCATTCACCCCTCCACTTT.

The rearrangement links TRBV7-2 to TRBJ1-4, with D possibly TRBD1 on 5 matching bases. Deletions cut 3 bases from V and 13 bases from J, with 15 bases between. Germline loops: CDR1 SGHTA, CDR2 FQGNSA. The CDR3 contains 13 residues. The chain's CDR3 is CASSFKGAVALFF. In DNA, the CDR3 is TGTGCCAGCAGCTTTAAAGGGGCGGTGGCACTGTTTTTT.

The chain uses TRBV2 and TRBJ1-1, with D unresolved. Trimming removed 7 bases at V and 0 bases at J, with 6 bases between. CDR1 and CDR2 (germline): SNHLY, FYNNEI. This CDR3 has 12 residues. CDR3 in amino acids: CASTVLNTEAFF. CDR3 bases: TGTGCCAGCACTGTTTTGAACACTGAAGCTTTCTTT.

This chain joins TRBV29-1 and TRBJ2-1; D not resolved. The V end lost 3 bases, the J end lost 3 bases, and 12 bases lay between the germline ends. This CDR3 contains 14 residues. Germline V gives CDR1 SQVTM, CDR2 ANQGSEA. In nucleotides, the CDR3 is TGCAGCGTTGAGGCACAGTTAATCTACAATGAGCAGTTCTTC. It specifies CSVEAQLIYNEQFF.

This chain connects TRBV6-6 to TRBJ2-3; TRBD1 matches at 7 bases. V lost 9 bases to trimming and J lost 5 bases; unmatched junction nucleotides: 5. This CDR3 is 12 amino acids long. CDR1 is MNHNY and CDR2 is SVGAGI in the germline V gene (reference sequence). CDR3 sequence: CASTGDQDTQYF. The CDR3 region has the DNA TGTGCCAGTACAGGGGATCAAGATACGCAGTATTTT.

The J gene is TRBJ2-5, the V gene TRBV19; TRBD2 agrees at 8 bases. Germline trimming cut 6 bases from V and 7 bases from J; bases unmatched to any gene: 16. There are 16 residues in the CDR3. From germline, CDR1 is LNHDA and CDR2 SQIVND (reference sequence). The CDR3 bases are TGTGCCAGTAGGGCGGGAATCGGGACTAGTGACGCGACCCAGTACTTC. Protein sequence: CASRAGIGTSDATQYF.

The rearrangement uses TRBV11-3 and TRBJ2-1; 12 positions agree with TRBD2. Trimming removed 5 bases from V and 5 bases from J; junction bases left unmatched: 4. The CDR3 extends over 15 amino acids. Germline assignment: CDR1 SGHNT and CDR2 YENEEA. The CDR3 spells CASSRLAGDHNEQFF. CDR3 DNA sequence: TGTGCCAGCAGCCGACTAGCGGGGGACCACAATGAGCAGTTCTTC. Looking up the rest from reference TRBV11-3 and TRBJ2-1 gives the full variable domain: EAGVVQSPRYKIIEKKQPVAFWCNPISGHNTLYWYLQNLGQGPELLIRYENEEAVDDSQLPKDRFSAERLKGVDSTLKIQPAELGDSAVYLCASSRLAGDHNEQFFGPGTRLTVL.

The rearrangement uses TRBV19 and TRBJ1-1; no clear D. Trimming shortened V by 6 bases and J by 6 bases, and 26 bases separated the two germline ends. The length of the CDR3 is 17 residues. CDR1 LNHDA and CDR2 SQIVND come from the germline V gene (reference sequence). CDR3 sequence: CASRQRGFGSGGAEAFF. DNA for the CDR3: TGTGCCAGTAGACAACGGGGATTTGGTTCAGGAGGCGCTGAAGCTTTCTTT.

CDR3 in DNA: TGTGCCAGCTCACCACTAAGGACAGGAAGTGGCCTCTACGAGCAGTACTTC. Translated, it gives CASSPLRTGSGLYEQYF. J is TRBJ2-7 and V is TRBV18, with 7 bases lining up with TRBD1. The CDR3 covers 17 residues. Germline CDR1 is KGHSH and CDR2 is LQKENI. V lost 1 base and J lost 3; bases outside the gene matches: 12.

The chain has TRBV6-6 and TRBJ1-1, with TRBD1 as a possible D gene (6 bases). The V end lost 7 bases, the J end lost 5 bases, and 14 bases lay between the germline ends. The germline V gene has CDR1 MNHNY and CDR2 SVGAGI (reference sequence). The length of the CDR3 is 13 residues. CDR3 residues: CASTEQGQTEAFF. In DNA, the CDR3 is TGTGCCAGCACTGAACAGGGTCAAACTGAAGCTTTCTTT.

This clone was counted only a few times. This chain joins TRBV11-3 and TRBJ2-2, with D perhaps matching TRBD2 (5 bases). V dropped 5 bases and J dropped 1 base, with 11 bases sitting between them. Germline CDR1 SGHNT, CDR2 YENEEA. This CDR3 contains 15 residues. The CDR3 loop reads CASSGPAGNTGELFF. CDR3 nucleotides: TGTGCCAGCAGCGGGCCGGCGGGGAACACCGGGGAGCTGTTTTTT. Full variable domain (rest looked up from reference TRBV11-3 and TRBJ2-2): EAGVVQSPRYKIIEKKQPVAFWCNPISGHNTLYWYLQNLGQGPELLIRYENEEAVDDSQLPKDRFSAERLKGVDSTLKIQPAELGDSAVYLCASSGPAGNTGELFFGEGSRLTVL.

The J gene is TRBJ2-7, the V gene TRBV6-1; the match to TRBD1 covers 8 bases. The junction had 4 bases not matched to a gene; V was cut back by 5 bases and J by 4 bases. Germline V gene sequence: CDR1 MNHNS, CDR2 SASEGT. CDR3 length: 13 residues. The CDR3 DNA reads as TGTGCCAGCAGTCCGACAGGGGCATACGAGCAGTACTTC. As protein: CASSPTGAYEQYF.

This chain's CDR3 is CASSWDRGLTEAFF. For the CDR3, the DNA is TGTGCCAGCAGTTGGGACAGGGGGCTGACTGAAGCTTTCTTT. V gene TRBV2 combines with J gene TRBJ1-1, with 12 bases matching TRBD1. CDR3 length equals 14 residues. V trimming: 5 bases; J trimming: 5 bases; junction bases outside the gene matches: 3. CDR1 and CDR2 (germline): SNHLY, FYNNEI.